This T cell receptor beta chain appears in the sequencing data of a study of cytomegalovirus exposure and HLA in healthy donors. The CDR3 is 15 amino acids. Trimming cost V 0 bases and J 8 bases; bases outside gene matches: 8. From germline, CDR1 is SGDLS and CDR2 YYNGEE. The primer mix had 60 Vbeta and 13 Jbeta primers. TCRdb's copy holds only in-frame clones and misses some; the assay was immunoSEQ multiplex PCR. The sample lists about 140,000 clones, approximately 71% occurring once. The TCR was taken from a woman in her 50s in good health and CMV-seronegative. The V gene is TRBV9, the J gene TRBJ2-3; 8 nucleotides agree with TRBD2. The specimen sequenced was PBMCs. The CDR3 DNA follows: TGTGCCAGCAGCGTAGTAGCTAGCGGGCCAGGTACGCAGTATTTT. Protein product: CASSVVASGPGTQYF. Together with reference TRBV9 and TRBJ2-3, the CDR3 gives the full variable domain: DSGVTQTPKHLITATGQRVTLRCSPRSGDLSVYWYQQSLDQGLQFLIQYYNGEERAKGNILERFSAQQFPDLHSELNLSSLELGDSALYFCASSVVASGPGTQYFGPGTRLTVL.